This TCR beta chain is from a study of shared clonotypes between healthy human individuals. The assay was run at deep level. Here immunoSEQ multiplex PCR was the method, and the copy in TCRdb shows in-frame clones only, minus some. Of 2 million to 2.5 million clones in the sample, 93% are singletons; the top ten hold about 0.34%. Comments on this clone: Other nucleotide sequences from this sample produce the same CDR3.

CDR1 is SNHLY and CDR2 is FYNNEI in the germline V gene. This CDR3 is 14 amino acids long. Trimming pared 2 bases from V and 2 bases from J, leaving 8 bases between. The rearrangement joins TRBV2 to TRBJ2-3; no clear D. Sequenced: naive CD4+ T cells from PBMCs. The subset denotes: CD45RA+ positively selected. This clonotype originated in a man in his late teens or twenties in good health. Some clones in this sample may be carry-over from other donors' samples. The CDR3 DNA follows: TGTGCCAGCAGTGAATCATCGGTCACAGATACGCAGTATTTT. Translated: CASSESSVTDTQYF.